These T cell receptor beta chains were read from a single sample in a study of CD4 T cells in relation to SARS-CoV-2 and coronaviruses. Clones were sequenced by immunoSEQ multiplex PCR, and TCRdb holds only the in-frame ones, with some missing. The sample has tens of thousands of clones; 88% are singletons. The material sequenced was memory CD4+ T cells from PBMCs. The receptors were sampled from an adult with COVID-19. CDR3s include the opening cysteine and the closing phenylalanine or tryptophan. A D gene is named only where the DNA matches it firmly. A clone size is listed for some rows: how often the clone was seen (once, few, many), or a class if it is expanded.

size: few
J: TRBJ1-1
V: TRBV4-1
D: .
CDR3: CASSQAGRMDTEAFF
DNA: TGCGCCAGCAGCCAAGCGGGACGGATGGACACTGAAGCTTTCTTT

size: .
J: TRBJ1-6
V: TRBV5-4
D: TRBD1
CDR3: CASSPNRDRTSPLHF
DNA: TGTGCCAGCAGCCCAAACCGGGACAGGACTTCACCCCTCCACTTT

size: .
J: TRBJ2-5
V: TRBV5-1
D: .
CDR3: CASSLGRVQETQYF
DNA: TGCGCCAGCAGCTTGGGCAGGGTCCAAGAGACCCAGTACTTC

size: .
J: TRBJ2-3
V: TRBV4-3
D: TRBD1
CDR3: CASSRIGTGQGSDTQYF
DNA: TGCGCCAGCAGCAGAATCGGGACAGGGCAGGGCTCAGATACGCAGTATTTT

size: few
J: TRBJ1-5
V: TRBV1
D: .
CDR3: CTSSQGTGAYSNQPQHF
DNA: TGCACCAGCAGCCAAGGGACAGGGGCCTATAGCAATCAGCCCCAGCATTTT

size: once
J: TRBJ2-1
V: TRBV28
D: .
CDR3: CASRLSRDEQFF
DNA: TGTGCCAGCAGACTAAGTCGCGATGAGCAGTTCTTC

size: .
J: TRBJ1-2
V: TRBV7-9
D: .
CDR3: CASNGGPDYGYTF
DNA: TGTGCCAGCAACGGCGGCCCGGATTATGGCTACACCTTC

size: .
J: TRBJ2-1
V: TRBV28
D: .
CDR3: CASRMGGPVNEQFF
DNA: TGTGCCAGCAGGATGGGGGGCCCGGTGAATGAGCAGTTCTTC

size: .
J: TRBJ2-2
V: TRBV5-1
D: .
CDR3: CASSLNSGGAYTGELFF
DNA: TGCGCCAGCAGCTTGAATTCGGGGGGCGCGTACACCGGGGAGCTGTTTTTT

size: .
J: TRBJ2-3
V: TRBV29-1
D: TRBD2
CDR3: CSVDTSGVTDTQYF
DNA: TGCAGCGTTGATACTAGCGGGGTCACAGATACGCAGTATTTT

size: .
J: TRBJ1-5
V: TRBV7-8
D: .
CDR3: CASSSQGNQPQHF
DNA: TGTGCCAGCAGCTCACAGGGTAACCAGCCCCAGCATTTT

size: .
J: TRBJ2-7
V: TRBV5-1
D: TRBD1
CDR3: CASSLGQGTGEQYF
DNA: TGCGCCAGCAGCTTGGGACAGGGCACGGGGGAGCAGTACTTC

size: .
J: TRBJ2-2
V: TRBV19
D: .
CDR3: CASADTNTGELFF
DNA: TGTGCCAGTGCGGACACGAACACCGGGGAGCTGTTTTTT

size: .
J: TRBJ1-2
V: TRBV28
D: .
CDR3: CASSLPTTNGYTF
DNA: TGTGCCAGCAGCCTCCCCACCACTAATGGCTACACCTTC

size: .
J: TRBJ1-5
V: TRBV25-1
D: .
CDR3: CASSEGGRQPQHF
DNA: TGTGCCAGCAGTGAGGGTGGGAGGCAGCCCCAGCATTTT

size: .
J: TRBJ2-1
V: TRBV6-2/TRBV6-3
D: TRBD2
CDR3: CASSPLQLAGGYNEQFF
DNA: TGTGCCAGCAGCCCCCTGCAACTAGCGGGGGGATACAATGAGCAGTTCTTC

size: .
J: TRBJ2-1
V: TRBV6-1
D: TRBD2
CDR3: CASSESFWGGAYNEQFF
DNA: TGTGCCAGCAGTGAAAGTTTTTGGGGGGGGGCCTACAATGAGCAGTTCTTC

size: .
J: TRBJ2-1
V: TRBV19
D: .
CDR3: CASSIDPWYNEQFF
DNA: TGTGCCAGTAGTATAGATCCATGGTACAATGAGCAGTTCTTC

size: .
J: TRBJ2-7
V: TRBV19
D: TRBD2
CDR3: CASSTDTSGGSYEQYF
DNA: TGTGCCAGTAGTACAGATACTAGCGGGGGTTCCTACGAGCAGTACTTC

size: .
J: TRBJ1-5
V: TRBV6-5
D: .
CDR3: CAIHASNQPQHF
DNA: TGTGCCATCCACGCTAGCAATCAGCCCCAGCATTTT

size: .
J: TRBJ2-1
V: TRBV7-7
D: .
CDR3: CASSLVGASYNEQFF
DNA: TGTGCTAGCAGCTTAGTGGGGGCCTCCTACAATGAGCAGTTCTTC

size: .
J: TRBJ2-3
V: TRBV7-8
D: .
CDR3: CASSPNEVDTQYF
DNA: TGTGCCAGCAGCCCAAATGAGGTCGATACGCAGTATTTT

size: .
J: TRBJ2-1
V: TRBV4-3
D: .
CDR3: CASSRTGTHEQFF
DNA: TGCGCCAGCAGCAGAACAGGGACCCATGAGCAGTTCTTC

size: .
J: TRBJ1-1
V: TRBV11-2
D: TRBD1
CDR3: CASSLDLVLDRGNTEAFF
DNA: TGTGCCAGCAGCTTAGATCTGGTCCTGGACAGGGGAAACACTGAAGCTTTCTTT

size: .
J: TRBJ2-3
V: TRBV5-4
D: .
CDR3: CASSPQVVGPSTDTQYF
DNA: TGTGCCAGCAGCCCGCAGGTCGTGGGGCCTTCCACAGATACGCAGTATTTT

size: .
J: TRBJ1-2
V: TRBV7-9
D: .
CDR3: CASSLQRNEYYGYTF
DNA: TGTGCCAGCAGCTTACAGAGAAACGAGTACTATGGCTACACCTTC

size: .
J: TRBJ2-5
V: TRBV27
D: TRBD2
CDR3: CASSFRSTSGGGETQYF
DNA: TGTGCCAGCAGTTTTCGGTCTACTAGCGGGGGAGGAGAGACCCAGTACTTC

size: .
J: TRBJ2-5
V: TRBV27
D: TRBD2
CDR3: CASSFRAGGHQETQYF
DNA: TGTGCCAGCAGTTTTAGAGCGGGGGGGCATCAAGAGACCCAGTACTTC

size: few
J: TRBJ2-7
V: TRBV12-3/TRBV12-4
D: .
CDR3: CASSLLPLKQYF
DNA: TGTGCCAGCAGTTTACTCCCATTAAAGCAGTACTTC

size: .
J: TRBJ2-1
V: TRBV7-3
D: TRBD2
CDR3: CASSPTSGGANNEQFF
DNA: TGTGCCAGCAGTCCAACTAGCGGGGGGGCCAACAATGAGCAGTTCTTC

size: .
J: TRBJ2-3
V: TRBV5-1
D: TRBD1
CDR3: CASSDRETDTQYF
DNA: TGCGCCAGCAGCGACAGGGAAACAGATACGCAGTATTTT

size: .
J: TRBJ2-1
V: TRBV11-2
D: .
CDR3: CASSLGGRSSYNEQFF
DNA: TGTGCCAGCAGCTTAGGCGGCAGGAGCTCCTACAATGAGCAGTTCTTC

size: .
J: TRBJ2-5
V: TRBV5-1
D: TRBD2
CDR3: CASSLPGLGLVTQYF
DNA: TGCGCCAGCAGCTTACCGGGACTAGGGCTAGTTACCCAGTACTTC

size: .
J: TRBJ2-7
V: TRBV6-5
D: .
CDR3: CASSYSWSEKPYEQYF
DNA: TGTGCCAGCAGTTACTCGTGGTCGGAGAAACCCTACGAGCAGTACTTC

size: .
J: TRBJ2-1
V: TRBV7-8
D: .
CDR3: CASSLSRSEQFF
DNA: TGTGCCAGCAGCCTCAGTAGGAGTGAGCAGTTCTTC

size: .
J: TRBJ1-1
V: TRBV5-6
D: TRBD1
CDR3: CASSRDRMNTEAFF
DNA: TGTGCCAGCAGCAGGGACAGGATGAACACTGAAGCTTTCTTT

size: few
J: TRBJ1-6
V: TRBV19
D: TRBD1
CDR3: CASSEPLVTGHSYNSPLHF
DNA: TGTGCCAGTAGTGAGCCGCTTGTGACAGGGCACTCCTATAATTCACCCCTCCACTTT

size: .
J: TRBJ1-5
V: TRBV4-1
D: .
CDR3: CASSQQDTYNQPQHF
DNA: TGCGCCAGCAGCCAACAGGATACATACAATCAGCCCCAGCATTTT

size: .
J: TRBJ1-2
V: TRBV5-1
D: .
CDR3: CASSLGGGAGYTF
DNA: TGCGCCAGCAGCTTGGGCGGCGGGGCTGGCTACACCTTC

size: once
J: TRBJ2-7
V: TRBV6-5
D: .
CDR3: CASSYPPGSSTYEQYF
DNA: TGTGCCAGCAGTTACCCCCCGGGGTCATCCACCTACGAGCAGTACTTC

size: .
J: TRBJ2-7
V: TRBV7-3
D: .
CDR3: CASSSTRGYEQYF
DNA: TGTGCCAGCAGTTCTACCCGAGGCTACGAGCAGTACTTC

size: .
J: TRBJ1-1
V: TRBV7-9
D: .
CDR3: CASSPSQVVPEAFF
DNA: TGTGCCAGCAGTCCAAGCCAGGTGGTACCTGAAGCTTTCTTT

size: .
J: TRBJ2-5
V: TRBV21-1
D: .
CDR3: CASSRFRQGRGETQYF
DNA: TGTGCCAGCAGCAGATTCCGACAGGGTCGGGGGGAGACCCAGTACTTC

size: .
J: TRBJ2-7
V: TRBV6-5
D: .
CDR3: CASSFYEQYF
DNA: TGTGCCAGCAGTTTCTACGAGCAGTACTTC

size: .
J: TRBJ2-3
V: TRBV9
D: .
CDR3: CASSVATSPLRGNTDTQYF
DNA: TGTGCCAGCAGCGTTGCCACATCCCCCTTGCGGGGAAACACAGATACGCAGTATTTT

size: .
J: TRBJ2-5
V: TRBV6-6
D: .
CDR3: CASSLGRTGETQYF
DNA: TGTGCCAGCAGTTTAGGCAGAACGGGGGAGACCCAGTACTTC

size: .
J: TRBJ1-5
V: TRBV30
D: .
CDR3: CAWSRDTGENQPQHF
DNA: TGTGCCTGGAGTAGGGATACAGGAGAAAATCAGCCCCAGCATTTT

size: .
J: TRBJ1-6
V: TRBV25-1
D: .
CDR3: CASSVRTGGNSPLHF
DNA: TGTGCCAGCAGTGTTAGGACCGGGGGGAATTCACCCCTCCACTTT

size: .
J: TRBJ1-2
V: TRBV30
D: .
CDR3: CAWSAGTSVNYGYTF
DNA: TGTGCCTGGAGTGCCGGGACATCAGTTAACTATGGCTACACCTTC

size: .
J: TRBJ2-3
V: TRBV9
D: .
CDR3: CASSPRTGTDTQYF
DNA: TGTGCCAGCAGCCCCCGGACTGGAACAGATACGCAGTATTTT

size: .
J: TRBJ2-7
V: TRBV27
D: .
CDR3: CASSLMRGVGTGTYEQYF
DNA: TGTGCCAGCAGTTTAATGCGGGGGGTTGGGACAGGGACCTACGAGCAGTACTTC

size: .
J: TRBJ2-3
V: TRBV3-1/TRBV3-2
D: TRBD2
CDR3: CASSRGGALSDTQYF
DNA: TGTGCCAGCAGTCGCGGGGGGGCCTTGTCAGATACGCAGTATTTT

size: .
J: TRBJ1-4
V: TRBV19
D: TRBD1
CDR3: CASRDRDPSEKLFF
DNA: TGTGCCAGCCGGGACAGGGATCCAAGTGAAAAACTGTTTTTT

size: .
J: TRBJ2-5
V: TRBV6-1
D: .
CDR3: CASSENTRIQTQYF
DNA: TGTGCCAGCAGTGAAAATACTCGAATTCAGACCCAGTACTTC